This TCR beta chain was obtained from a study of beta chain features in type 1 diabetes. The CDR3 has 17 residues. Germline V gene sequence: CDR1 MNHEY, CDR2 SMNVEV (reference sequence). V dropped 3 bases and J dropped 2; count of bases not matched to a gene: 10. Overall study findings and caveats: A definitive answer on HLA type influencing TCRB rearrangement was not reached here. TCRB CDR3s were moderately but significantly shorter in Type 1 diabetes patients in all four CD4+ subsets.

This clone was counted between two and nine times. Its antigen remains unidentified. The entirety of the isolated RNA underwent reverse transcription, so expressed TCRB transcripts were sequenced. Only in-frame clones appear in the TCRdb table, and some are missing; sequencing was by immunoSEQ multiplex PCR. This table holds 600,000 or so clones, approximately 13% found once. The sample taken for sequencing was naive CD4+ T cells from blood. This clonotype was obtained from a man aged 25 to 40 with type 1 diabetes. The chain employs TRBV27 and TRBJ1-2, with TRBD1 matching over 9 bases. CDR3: CASSFSTGTGRNYGYTF. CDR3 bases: TGTGCCAGCAGTTTTTCTACCGGGACAGGGAGGAACTATGGCTACACCTTC.